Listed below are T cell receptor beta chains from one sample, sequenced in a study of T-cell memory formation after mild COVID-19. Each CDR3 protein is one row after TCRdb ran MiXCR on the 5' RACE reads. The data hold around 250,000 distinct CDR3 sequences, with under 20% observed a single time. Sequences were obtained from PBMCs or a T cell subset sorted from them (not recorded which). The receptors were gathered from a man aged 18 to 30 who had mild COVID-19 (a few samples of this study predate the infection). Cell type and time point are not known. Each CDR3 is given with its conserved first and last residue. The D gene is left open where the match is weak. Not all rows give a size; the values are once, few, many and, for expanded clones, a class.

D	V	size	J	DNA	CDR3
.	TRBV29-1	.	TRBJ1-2	TGCAGCGTTGCGACAGACTACTATGGCTACACCTTC	CSVATDYYGYTF
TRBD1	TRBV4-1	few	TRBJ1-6	TGCGCCAGCAGCCCCCTGACAGGGGGAAATTCACCCCTCCACTTT	CASSPLTGGNSPLHF
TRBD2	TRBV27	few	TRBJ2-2	TGTGCCAGCAAAGGTAGCGGGGGGGCCAGCACCGGGGAGCTGTTTTTT	CASKGSGGASTGELFF
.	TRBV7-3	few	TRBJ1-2	TGTGCCAGCAGCTCTACTACTATCAGAAACTATGGCTACACCTTC	CASSSTTIRNYGYTF
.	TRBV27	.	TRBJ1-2	TGTGCCAGCTCCTATGATTTGGCGGGCTATGGCTACACCTTC	CASSYDLAGYGYTF
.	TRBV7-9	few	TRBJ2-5	TGTGCCAGCAGCTTCACGACAGGCCAAGAGACCCAGTACTTC	CASSFTTGQETQYF
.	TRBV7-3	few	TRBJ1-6	TGTGCCAGCAGCGAAGCCGGAGGACCCCTCCACTTT	CASSEAGGPLHF
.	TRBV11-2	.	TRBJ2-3	TGTGCCAGCAGCTGGTGGGGAGATACGCAGTATTTT	CASSWWGDTQYF
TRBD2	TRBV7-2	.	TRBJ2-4	TGTGCCAGCAGCCCGGGGGGGCAAGCCAAAAACATTCAGTACTTC	CASSPGGQAKNIQYF
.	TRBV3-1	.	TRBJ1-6	TGTGCCAGCAGCCAGGAAACAGGTGTATCACCCCTCCACTTT	CASSQETGVSPLHF
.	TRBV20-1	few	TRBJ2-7	TGCAGTGCTAGAGGGGCAGCCAGGGTCTCCTACGAGCAGTACTTC	CSARGAARVSYEQYF
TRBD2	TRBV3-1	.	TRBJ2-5	TGTGCCAGCAGCCAAGGTGTCCTAGCGGGGCAGCGTGTGGAGACCCAGTACTTC	CASSQGVLAGQRVETQYF
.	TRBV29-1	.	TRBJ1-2	TGCAGCGTTGAAGACGGGGGTGGCTACACCTTC	CSVEDGGGYTF
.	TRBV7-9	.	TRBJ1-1	TGTGCCAGCAGCTTAATGGTGGGCAGTGGGACTGAAGCTTTCTTT	CASSLMVGSGTEAFF
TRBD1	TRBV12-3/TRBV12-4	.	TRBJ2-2	TGTGCCAGCAGATGGACAGGGACCGGGGAGCTGTTTTTT	CASRWTGTGELFF
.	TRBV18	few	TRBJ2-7	TGTGCCAGCTCACCACCAGGGACACCGGTCTACGAGCAGTACTTC	CASSPPGTPVYEQYF
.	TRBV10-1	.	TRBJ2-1	TGCGCCAGCAGTAGGACCCTTCAGTTCTTC	CASSRTLQFF
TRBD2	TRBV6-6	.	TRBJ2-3	TGTGCCACTGGGAGCGGGGGGGCAGATACGCAGTATTTT	CATGSGGADTQYF
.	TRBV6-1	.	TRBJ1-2	TGTGCCAGCAGGAGTGGGGCAGTTGATGGCTACACCTTC	CASRSGAVDGYTF
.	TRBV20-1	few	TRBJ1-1	TGCAGTGCTAGAAAGAGTGTCGGCACTGAAGCTTTCTTT	CSARKSVGTEAFF
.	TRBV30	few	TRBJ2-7	TGTGCCTGTTGGGGTCAGGGGGGGTCCGAGCAGTACTTC	CACWGQGGSEQYF
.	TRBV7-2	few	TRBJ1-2	TGTGCCAGCAGCTTAGAGGCGGCAGGGAATGGTGGCTACACCTTC	CASSLEAAGNGGYTF
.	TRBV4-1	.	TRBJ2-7	TGCGCCAGCAGCCAAATCTTAGAGGGGTCCTACGAGCAGTACTTC	CASSQILEGSYEQYF
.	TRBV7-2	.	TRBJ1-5	TGTGCCAGCAGCCTACGGGGGGCTCAGCCCCAGCATTTT	CASSLRGAQPQHF
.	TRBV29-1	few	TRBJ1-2	TGCAGCGCCCAACTACAGAATAACTATGGCTACACCTTC	CSAQLQNNYGYTF
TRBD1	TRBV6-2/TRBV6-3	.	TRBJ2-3	TGTGCCAGCAGCTTGAGTTGGACAGGGGCTAATACGCAGTATTTT	CASSLSWTGANTQYF
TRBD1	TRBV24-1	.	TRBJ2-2	TGTGCCACCTCAACTACAGGGGGCCCCGGGGAGCTGTTTTTT	CATSTTGGPGELFF
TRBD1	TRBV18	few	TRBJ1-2	TGTGCCAGCTCATTCTCTCGACAGGGGAAAGTCGATGGCTACACCTTC	CASSFSRQGKVDGYTF
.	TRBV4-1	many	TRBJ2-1	TGCGCCAGCAGCCAAGGCTTCGCATCCTCCACGGGCAGTGAGCAGTTCTTC	CASSQGFASSTGSEQFF
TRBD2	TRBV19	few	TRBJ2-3	TGTGCCAGTAGTATCGTAGCGGGGGGCACAGATACGCAGTATTTT	CASSIVAGGTDTQYF
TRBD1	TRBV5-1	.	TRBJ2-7	TGCGCCAGCAACCCAGGACAGGCCCTACCGGCCGAGCAGTACTTC	CASNPGQALPAEQYF
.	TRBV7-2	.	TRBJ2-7	TGTGCCAGCAGCACAATATACGAGCAGTACTTC	CASSTIYEQYF
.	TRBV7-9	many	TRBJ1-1	TGTGCCAGCAGCTGGGGGGCAGGGCCTGAAGCTTTCTTT	CASSWGAGPEAFF
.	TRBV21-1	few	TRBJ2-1	TGTGCCAGCAGCAAGGGGAGCGGGGGAGATTACAATGAGCAGTTCTTC	CASSKGSGGDYNEQFF
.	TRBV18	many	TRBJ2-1	TGTGCCAGCTCACCTCAGTCCAGCTCCTACAATGAGCAGTTCTTC	CASSPQSSSYNEQFF
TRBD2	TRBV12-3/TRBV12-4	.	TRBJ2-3	TGTGCCAGCAGTTCCGAGCGGGGCGGCCCAGATACGCAGTATTTT	CASSSERGGPDTQYF
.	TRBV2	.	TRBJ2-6	TGTGCCAGCAGTCAGGGGAGGGGGGCCAACATCCTGACTTTC	CASSQGRGANILTF
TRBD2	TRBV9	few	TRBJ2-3	TGTGCCAGCAGCGTAGTAGCGGGGGATTCAGATACGCAGTATTTT	CASSVVAGDSDTQYF
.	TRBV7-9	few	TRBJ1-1	TGTGCCAGCAGAGTACAGATGAACACTGAAGCTTTCTTT	CASRVQMNTEAFF
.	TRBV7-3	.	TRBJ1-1	TGTGCCAGCAGCTTAACTGTCAGTAGTGAAGCTTTCTTT	CASSLTVSSEAFF
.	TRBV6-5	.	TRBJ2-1	TGTGCCAGCAGTTACTCGGGCGAGTCCTACAATGAGCAGTTCTTC	CASSYSGESYNEQFF
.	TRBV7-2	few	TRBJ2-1	TGTGCCAGCAGCTTAGGCTACCTCGGTGAGCAGTTCTTC	CASSLGYLGEQFF
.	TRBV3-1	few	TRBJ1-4	TGTGCCAGCAGCCAAGGTACTAATGAAAAACTGTTTTTT	CASSQGTNEKLFF
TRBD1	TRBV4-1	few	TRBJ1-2	TGCGCCAGCAGCCAGGCCCCGGGACAGGCATATGGCTACACCTTC	CASSQAPGQAYGYTF
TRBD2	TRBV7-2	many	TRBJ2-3	TGTGCCAGCAGCTTATTAGCGGGGGGTGGCACAGATACGCAGTATTTT	CASSLLAGGGTDTQYF